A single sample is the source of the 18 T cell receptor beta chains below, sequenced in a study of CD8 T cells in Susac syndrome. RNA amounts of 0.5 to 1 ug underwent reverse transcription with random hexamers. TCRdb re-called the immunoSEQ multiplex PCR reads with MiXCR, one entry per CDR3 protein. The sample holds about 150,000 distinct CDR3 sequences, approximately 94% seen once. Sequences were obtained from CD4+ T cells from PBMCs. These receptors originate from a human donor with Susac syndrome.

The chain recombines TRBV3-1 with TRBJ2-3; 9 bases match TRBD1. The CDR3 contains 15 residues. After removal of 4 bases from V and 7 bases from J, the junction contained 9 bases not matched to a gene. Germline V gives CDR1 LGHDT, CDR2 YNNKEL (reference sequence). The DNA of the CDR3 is TGTGCCAGCAGCCTGGGGGGACAGGGAGGAAATACGCAGTATTTT. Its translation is CASSLGGQGGNTQYF.

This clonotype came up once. The CDR3 DNA sequence: TGTGCCAGTAGTCCTCGACAGACTGCCTTCTCCTACGAGCAGTACTTC. This encodes CASSPRQTAFSYEQYF. The chain couples TRBV19 to TRBJ2-7; D possibly corresponds to TRBD1 (5 bases). Looked up from germline, CDR1 is LNHDA and CDR2 is SQIVND (reference sequence). This CDR3 is built from 16 residues. With 5 bases removed from V and 0 bases from J, the gap between germline ends came to 17 bases.

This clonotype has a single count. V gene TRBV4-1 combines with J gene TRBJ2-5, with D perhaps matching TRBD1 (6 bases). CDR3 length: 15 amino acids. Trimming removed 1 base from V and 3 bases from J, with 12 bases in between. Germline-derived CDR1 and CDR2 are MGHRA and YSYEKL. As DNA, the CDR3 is TGCGCCAGCAGCCAAGTGGTGGCAGGGGAAGAGACCCAGTACTTC. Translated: CASSQVVAGEETQYF.

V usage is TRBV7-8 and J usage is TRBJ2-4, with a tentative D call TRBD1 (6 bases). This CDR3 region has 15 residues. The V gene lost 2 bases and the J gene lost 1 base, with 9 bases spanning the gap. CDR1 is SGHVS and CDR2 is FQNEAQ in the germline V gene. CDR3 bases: TGTGCCAGCAGCTTATTGCAGGGGGCCAAAAACATTCAGTACTTC. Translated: CASSLLQGAKNIQYF. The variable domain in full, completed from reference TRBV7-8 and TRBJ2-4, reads GAGVSQSPRYKVAKRGQDVALRCDPISGHVSLFWYQQALGQGPEFLTYFQNEAQLDKSGLPSDRFFAERPEGSVSTLKIQRTQQEDSAVYLCASSLLQGAKNIQYFGAGTRLSVL.

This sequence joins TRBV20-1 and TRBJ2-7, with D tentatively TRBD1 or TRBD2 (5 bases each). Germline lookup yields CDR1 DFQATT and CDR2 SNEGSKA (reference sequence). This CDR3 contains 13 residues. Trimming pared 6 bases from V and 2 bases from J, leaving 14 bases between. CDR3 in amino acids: CSAHRGEPYEQYF. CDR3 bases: TGCAGTGCCCACCGGGGCGAACCCTACGAGCAGTACTTC.

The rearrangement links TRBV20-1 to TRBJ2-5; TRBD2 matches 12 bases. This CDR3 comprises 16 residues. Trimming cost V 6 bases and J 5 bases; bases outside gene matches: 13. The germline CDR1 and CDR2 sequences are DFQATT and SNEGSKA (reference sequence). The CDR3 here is CSATGLAGSPSETQYF. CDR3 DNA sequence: TGCAGTGCCACCGGACTAGCGGGATCCCCGTCGGAGACCCAGTACTTC.

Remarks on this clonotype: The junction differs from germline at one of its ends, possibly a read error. The CDR3 region has the DNA TGTGCCAGCAGCTATTCGACATCCTTCTCTCCCTCCTTC. This sequence encodes CASSYSTSFSPSF. This chain links TRBV3-1 with TRBJ1-2; no firm D call. Germline V CDR1 and CDR2: LGHDT, YNNKEL (reference sequence). This CDR3 is 13 amino acids long.

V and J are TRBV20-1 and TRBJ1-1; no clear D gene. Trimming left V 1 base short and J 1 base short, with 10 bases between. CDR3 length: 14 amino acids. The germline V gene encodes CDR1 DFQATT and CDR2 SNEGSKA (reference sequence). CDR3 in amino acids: CSARGGPTNTEAFF. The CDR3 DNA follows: TGCAGTGCTAGAGGAGGGCCCACGAACACTGAAGCTTTCTTT.

CDR3 residues: CASSWSGGRTDTQYF. CDR3 bases: TGTGCCAGCAGTTGGTCCGGGGGTCGCACAGATACGCAGTATTTT. The genes are TRBV12-3 or TRBV12-4 and TRBJ2-3; D might be TRBD2 (6 bases). Trimming cost V 4 bases and J 1 base, with 12 bases left between them. This CDR3 contains 15 residues.

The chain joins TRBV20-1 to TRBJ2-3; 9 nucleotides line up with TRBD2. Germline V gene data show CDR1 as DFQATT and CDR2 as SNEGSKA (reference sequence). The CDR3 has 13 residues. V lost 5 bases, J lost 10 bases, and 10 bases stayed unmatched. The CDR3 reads CSAPWAGGQAQYF. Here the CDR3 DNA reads TGCAGTGCTCCATGGGCGGGGGGGCAGGCGCAGTATTTT.

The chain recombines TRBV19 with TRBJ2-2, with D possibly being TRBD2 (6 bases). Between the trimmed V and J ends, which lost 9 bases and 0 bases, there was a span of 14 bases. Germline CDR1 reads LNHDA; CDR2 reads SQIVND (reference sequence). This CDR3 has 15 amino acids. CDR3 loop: CASQRWGANTGELFF. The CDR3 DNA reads TGTGCCAGCCAAAGGTGGGGGGCGAACACCGGGGAGCTGTTTTTT. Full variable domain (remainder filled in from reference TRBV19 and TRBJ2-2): DGGITQSPKYLFRKEGQNVTLSCEQNLNHDAMYWYRQDPGQGLRLIYYSQIVNDFQKGDIAEGYSVSREKKESFPLTVTSAQKNPTAFYLCASQRWGANTGELFFGEGSRLTVL.

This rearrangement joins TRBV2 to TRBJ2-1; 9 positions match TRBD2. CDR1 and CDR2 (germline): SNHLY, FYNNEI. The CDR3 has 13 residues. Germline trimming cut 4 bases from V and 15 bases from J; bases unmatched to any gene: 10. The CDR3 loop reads CASSVVSGGAAFF. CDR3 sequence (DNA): TGTGCCAGCAGTGTAGTTAGCGGGGGCGCGGCGTTCTTC.

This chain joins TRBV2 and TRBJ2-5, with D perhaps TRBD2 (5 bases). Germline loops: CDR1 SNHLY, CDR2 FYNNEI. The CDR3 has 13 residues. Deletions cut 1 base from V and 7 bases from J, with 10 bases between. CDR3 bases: TGTGCCAGCAGTGAAGGGAGGCCGGGGACCCAGTACTTC. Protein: CASSEGRPGTQYF.

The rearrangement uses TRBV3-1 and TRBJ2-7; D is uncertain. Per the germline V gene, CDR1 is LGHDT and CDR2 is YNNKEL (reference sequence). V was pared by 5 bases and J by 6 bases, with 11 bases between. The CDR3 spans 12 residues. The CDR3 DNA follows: TGTGCCAGCAGCGACGGGCCAGTCGAGCAGTACTTC. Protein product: CASSDGPVEQYF.

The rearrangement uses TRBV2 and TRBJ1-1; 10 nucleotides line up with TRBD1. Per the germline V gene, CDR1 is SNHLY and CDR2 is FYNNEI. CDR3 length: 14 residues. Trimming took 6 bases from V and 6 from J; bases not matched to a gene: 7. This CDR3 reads CASSRDRGRAEAFF. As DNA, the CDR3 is TGTGCCAGCAGCCGAGACAGGGGGCGGGCTGAAGCTTTCTTT.

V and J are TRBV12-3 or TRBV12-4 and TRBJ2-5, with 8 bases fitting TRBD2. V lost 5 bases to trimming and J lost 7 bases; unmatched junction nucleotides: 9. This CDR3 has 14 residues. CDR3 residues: CASSQGLEAGTQYF. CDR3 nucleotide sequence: TGTGCCAGCAGTCAGGGACTAGAAGCAGGGACCCAGTACTTC.

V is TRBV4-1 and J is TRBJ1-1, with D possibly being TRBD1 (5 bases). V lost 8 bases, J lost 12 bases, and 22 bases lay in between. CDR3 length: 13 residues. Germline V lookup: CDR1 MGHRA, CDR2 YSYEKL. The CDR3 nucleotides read TGCGCCAGCGCGGGAACGGGGGGACTCAAGTCTTTCTTT. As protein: CASAGTGGLKSFF.

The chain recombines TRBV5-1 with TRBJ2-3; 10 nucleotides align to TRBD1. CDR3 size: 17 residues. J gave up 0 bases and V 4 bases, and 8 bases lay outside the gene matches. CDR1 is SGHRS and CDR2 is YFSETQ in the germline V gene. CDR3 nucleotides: TGCGCCAGCAGCCCTCGACAGGGGGCCACTAGCACAGATACGCAGTATTTT. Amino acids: CASSPRQGATSTDTQYF.